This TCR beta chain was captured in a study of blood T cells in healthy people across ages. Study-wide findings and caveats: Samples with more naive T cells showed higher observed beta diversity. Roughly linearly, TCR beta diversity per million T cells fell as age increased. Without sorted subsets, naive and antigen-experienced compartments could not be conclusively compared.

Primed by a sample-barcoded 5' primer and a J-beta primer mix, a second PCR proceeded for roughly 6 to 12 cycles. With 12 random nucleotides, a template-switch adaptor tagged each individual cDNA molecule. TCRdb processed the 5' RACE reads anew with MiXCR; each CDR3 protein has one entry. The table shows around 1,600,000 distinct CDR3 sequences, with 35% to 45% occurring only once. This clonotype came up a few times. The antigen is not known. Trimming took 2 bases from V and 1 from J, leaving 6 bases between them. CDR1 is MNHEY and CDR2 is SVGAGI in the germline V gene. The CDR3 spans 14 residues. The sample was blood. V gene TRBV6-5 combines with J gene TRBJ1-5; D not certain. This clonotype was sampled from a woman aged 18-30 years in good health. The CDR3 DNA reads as TGTGCCAGCAGTTACGGCAGGAGCAATCAGCCCCAGCATTTT. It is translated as CASSYGRSNQPQHF.